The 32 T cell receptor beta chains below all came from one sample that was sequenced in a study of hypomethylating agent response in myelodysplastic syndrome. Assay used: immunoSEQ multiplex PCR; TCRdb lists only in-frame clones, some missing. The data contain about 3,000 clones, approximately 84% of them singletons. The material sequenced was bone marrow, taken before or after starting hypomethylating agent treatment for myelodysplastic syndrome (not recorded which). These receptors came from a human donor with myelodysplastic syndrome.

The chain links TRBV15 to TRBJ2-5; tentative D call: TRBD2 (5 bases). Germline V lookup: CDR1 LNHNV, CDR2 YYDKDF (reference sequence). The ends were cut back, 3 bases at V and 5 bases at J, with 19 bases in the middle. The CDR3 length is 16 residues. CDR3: CATSRGRAEGLETQYF. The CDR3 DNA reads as TGTGCCACCAGCAGGGGTCGGGCAGAGGGATTGGAGACCCAGTACTTC.

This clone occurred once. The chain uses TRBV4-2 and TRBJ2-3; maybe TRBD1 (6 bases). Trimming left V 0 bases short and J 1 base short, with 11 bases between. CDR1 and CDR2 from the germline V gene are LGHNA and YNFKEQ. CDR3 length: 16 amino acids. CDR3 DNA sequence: TGTGCCAGCAGCCAAGAAGGGGGAGCTGGCACAGATACGCAGTATTTT. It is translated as CASSQEGGAGTDTQYF.

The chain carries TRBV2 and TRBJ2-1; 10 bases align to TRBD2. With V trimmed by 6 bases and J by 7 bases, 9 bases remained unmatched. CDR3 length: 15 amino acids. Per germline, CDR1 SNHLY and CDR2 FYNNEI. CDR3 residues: CASSANSGGRNEQFF. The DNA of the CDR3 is TGTGCCAGCAGCGCGAATAGCGGGGGGCGGAATGAGCAGTTCTTC. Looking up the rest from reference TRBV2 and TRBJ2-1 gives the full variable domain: EPEVTQTPSHQVTQMGQEVILRCVPISNHLYFYWYRQILGQKVEFLVSFYNNEISEKSEIFDDQFSVERPDGSNFTLKIRSTKLEDSAMYFCASSANSGGRNEQFFGPGTRLTVL.

The chain's CDR3 is CASSYSQTNTEAFF. The DNA of the CDR3 is TGTGCCAGCAGCTACAGCCAGACGAACACTGAAGCTTTCTTT. The V and J genes are TRBV6-1 and TRBJ1-1, with no clear D. V was trimmed by 6 bases and J by 1 base, leaving 12 bases between them. There are 14 residues in the CDR3. Germline assignment: CDR1 MNHNS and CDR2 SASEGT.

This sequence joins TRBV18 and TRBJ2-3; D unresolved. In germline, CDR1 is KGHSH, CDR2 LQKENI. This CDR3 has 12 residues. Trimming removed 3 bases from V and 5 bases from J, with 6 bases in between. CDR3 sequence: CASSPTGDTQYF. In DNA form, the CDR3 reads TGTGCCAGCTCACCTACCGGAGATACGCAGTATTTT.

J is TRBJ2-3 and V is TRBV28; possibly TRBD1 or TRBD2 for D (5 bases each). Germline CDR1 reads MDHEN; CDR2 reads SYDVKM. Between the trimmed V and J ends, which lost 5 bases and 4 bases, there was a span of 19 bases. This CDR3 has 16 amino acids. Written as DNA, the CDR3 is TGTGCCAGCAGTCTAGGGGCTAGCCCAGGGTCAGATACGCAGTATTTT. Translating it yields CASSLGASPGSDTQYF. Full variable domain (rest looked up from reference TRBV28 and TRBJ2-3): DVKVTQSSRYLVKRTGEKVFLECVQDMDHENMFWYRQDPGLGLRLIYFSYDVKMKEKGDIPEGYSVSREKKERFSLILESASTNQTSMYLCASSLGASPGSDTQYFGPGTRLTVL.

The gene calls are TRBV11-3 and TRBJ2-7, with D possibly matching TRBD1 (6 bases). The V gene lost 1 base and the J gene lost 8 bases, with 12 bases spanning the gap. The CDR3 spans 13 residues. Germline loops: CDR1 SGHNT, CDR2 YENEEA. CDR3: CASSLGGQSKQYF. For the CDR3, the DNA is TGTGCCAGCAGCTTAGGGGGACAATCGAAGCAGTACTTC.

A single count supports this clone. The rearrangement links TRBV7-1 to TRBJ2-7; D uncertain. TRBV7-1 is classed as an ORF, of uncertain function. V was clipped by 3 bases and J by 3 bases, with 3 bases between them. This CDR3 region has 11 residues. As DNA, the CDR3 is TGTGCCAGCAGCTCTGACTACGAGCAGTACTTC. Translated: CASSSDYEQYF.

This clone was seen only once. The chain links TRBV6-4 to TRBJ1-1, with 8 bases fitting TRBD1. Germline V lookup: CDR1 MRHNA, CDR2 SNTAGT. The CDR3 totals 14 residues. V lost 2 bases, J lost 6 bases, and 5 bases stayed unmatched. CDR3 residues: CASSDTDRGSEAFF. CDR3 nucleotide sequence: TGTGCCAGCAGTGACACAGACAGGGGCTCTGAAGCTTTCTTT.

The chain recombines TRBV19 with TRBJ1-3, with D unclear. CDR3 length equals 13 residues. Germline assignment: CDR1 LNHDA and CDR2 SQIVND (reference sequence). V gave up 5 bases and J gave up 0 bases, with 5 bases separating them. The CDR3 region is CASSASSGNTIYF. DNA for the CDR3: TGTGCCAGTAGTGCGTCCTCTGGAAACACCATATATTTT.

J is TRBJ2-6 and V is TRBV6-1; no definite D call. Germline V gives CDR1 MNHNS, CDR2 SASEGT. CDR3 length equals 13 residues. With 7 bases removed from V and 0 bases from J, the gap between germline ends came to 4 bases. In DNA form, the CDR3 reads TGTGCCAGCACTCCCTCTGGGGCCAACGTCCTGACTTTC. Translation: CASTPSGANVLTF.

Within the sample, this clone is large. This CDR3 is CASSLSHNPMNTEAFF. The CDR3 DNA reads TGCGCCAGCAGCTTGTCGCACAACCCCATGAACACTGAAGCTTTCTTT. V is TRBV5-1 and J is TRBJ1-1, with D unresolved. V lost 1 base, J lost 0 bases, and 13 bases lay in between. The germline gives CDR1 SGHRS, CDR2 YFSETQ. CDR3 length equals 16 residues.

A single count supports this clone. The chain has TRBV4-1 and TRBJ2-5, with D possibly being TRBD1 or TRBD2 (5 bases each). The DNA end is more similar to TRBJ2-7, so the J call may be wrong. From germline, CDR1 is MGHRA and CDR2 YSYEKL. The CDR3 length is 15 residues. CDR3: CASSETGTDPYEQYF. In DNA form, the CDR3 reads TGCGCCAGCAGCGAAACCGGGACGGACCCCTACGAGCAGTACTTC.

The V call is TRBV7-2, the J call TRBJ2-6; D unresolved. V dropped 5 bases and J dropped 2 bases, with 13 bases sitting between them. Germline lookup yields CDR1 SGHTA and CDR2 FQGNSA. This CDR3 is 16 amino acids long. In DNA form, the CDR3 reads TGTGCCAGCAGCACGACCGCCCGGACTGGGGCCAACGTCCTGACTTTC. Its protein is CASSTTARTGANVLTF.

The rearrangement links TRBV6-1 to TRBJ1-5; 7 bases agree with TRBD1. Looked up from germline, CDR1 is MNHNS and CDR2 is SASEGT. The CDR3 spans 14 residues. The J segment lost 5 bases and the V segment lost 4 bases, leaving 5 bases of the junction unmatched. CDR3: CASSVTGRDQPQHF. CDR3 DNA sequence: TGTGCCAGCAGTGTGACAGGGCGTGATCAGCCCCAGCATTTT.

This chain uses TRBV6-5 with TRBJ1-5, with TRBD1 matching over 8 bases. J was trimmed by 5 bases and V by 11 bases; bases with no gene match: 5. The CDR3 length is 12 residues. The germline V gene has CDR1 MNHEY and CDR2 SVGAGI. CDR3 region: CASDREDQPQHF. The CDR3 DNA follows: TGTGCCTCGGACAGGGAGGATCAGCCCCAGCATTTT.

The CDR3 sequence: CASTISEIGDTQYF. The CDR3 DNA follows: TGTGCCAGCACCATTAGTGAGATTGGAGATACGCAGTATTTT. V usage is TRBV5-7 and J usage is TRBJ2-3; D is undetermined. TRBV5-7 is flagged as an ORF with uncertain function. V was cut by 6 bases and J by 5 bases, with 16 bases left in between. The CDR3 length is 14 residues.

The CDR3 nucleotides are TGTGCCAGCAGCTCGAGACAGGGGAGTAGCACTGAAGCTTTCTTT. It encodes CASSSRQGSSTEAFF. This chain uses TRBV6-5 with TRBJ1-1; 8 bases are shared with TRBD1. V shed 6 bases, J shed 4 bases, and the junction held 10 bases outside the gene matches. The CDR3 is 15 amino acids. The germline V gene encodes CDR1 MNHEY and CDR2 SVGAGI.

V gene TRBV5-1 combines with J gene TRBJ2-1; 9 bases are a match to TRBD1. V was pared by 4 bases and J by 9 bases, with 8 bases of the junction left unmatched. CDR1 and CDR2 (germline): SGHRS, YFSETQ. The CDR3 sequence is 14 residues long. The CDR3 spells CASSAGQGGGEQFF. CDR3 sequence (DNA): TGCGCCAGCAGCGCGGGACAGGGTGGTGGTGAGCAGTTCTTC.

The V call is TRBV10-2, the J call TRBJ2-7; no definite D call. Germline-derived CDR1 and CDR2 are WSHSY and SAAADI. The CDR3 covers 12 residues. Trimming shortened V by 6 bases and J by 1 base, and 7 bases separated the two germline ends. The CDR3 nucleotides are TGCGCCAGCAGACGGTTTTCCTACGAGCAGTACTTC. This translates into CASRRFSYEQYF.

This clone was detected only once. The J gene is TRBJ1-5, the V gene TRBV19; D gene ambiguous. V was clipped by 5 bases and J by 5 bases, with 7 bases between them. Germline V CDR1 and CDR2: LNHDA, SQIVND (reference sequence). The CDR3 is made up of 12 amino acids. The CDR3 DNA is TGTGCCAGTAGTGGGGATCATCAGCCCCAGCATTTT. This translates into CASSGDHQPQHF.

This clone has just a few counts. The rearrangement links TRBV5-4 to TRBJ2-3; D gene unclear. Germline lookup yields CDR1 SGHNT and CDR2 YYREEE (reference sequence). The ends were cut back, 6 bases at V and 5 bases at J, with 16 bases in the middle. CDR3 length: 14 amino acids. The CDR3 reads CASTISEIGDTQYF. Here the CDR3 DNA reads TGTGCCAGCACCATTAGTGAGATTGGAGATACGCAGTATTTT.

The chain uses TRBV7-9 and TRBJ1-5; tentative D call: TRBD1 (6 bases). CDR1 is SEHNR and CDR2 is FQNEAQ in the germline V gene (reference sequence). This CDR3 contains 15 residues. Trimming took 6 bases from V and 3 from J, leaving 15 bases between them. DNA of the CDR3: TGTGCCAGCAGTTACTCTACAGGGTCCAATCAGCCCCAGCATTTT. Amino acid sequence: CASSYSTGSNQPQHF.

As DNA, the CDR3 is TGTGCCAGCAGCTTGCCCGCCGACAGCTCTGGAAACACCATATATTTT. Protein product: CASSLPADSSGNTIYF. This chain connects TRBV5-6 to TRBJ1-3, with D possibly TRBD1 on 5 matching bases. Germline V CDR1 and CDR2: SGHDT, YYEEEE. V was pared by 1 base and J by 0 bases, with 11 bases between. The CDR3 sequence is 16 residues long.

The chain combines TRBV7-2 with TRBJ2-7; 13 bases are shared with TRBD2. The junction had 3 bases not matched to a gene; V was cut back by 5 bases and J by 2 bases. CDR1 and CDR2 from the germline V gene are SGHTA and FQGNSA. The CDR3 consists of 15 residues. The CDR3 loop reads CASSPTSGGTYEQYF. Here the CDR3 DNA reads TGTGCCAGCAGCCCGACTAGCGGGGGGACCTACGAGCAGTACTTC.

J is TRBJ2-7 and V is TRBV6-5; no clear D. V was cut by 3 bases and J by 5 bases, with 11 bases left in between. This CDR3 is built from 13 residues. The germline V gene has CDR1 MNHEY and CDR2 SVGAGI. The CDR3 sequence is CASSYGQANEQYF. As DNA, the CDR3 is TGTGCCAGCAGTTATGGTCAGGCCAACGAGCAGTACTTC.

CDR3 nucleotide sequence: TGTGCCATCAGTACCGGACTAGCGGGGGGCCCTAGGGCTGAGCAGTTCTTC. This codes for CAISTGLAGGPRAEQFF. The chain has TRBV10-3 and TRBJ2-1; TRBD2 matches at 14 bases. CDR1 is ENHRY, CDR2 SYGVKD, per germline. The CDR3 totals 17 residues. The ends lost 5 bases at V and 9 bases at J; junction bases unmatched: 12.

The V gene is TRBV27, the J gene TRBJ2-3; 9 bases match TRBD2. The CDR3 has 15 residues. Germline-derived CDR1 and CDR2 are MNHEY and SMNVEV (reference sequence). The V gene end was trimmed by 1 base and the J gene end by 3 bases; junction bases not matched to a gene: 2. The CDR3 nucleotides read TGTGCCAGCAGTTTATTGGCGGGAGGGACAGATACGCAGTATTTT. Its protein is CASSLLAGGTDTQYF.

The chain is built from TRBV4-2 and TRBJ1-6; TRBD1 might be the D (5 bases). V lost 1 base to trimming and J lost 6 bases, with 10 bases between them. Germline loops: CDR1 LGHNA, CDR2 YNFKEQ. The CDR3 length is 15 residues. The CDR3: CASSQARGRNSPLHF. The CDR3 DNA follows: TGTGCCAGCAGCCAAGCGAGGGGCCGTAATTCACCCCTCCACTTT.

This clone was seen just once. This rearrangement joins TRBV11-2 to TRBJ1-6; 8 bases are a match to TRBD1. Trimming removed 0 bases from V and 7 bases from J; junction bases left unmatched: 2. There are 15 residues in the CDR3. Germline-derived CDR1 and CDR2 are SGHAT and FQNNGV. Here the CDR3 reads CASSLDQGANSPLHF. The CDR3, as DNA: TGTGCCAGCAGCTTAGATCAGGGGGCCAATTCACCCCTCCACTTT.

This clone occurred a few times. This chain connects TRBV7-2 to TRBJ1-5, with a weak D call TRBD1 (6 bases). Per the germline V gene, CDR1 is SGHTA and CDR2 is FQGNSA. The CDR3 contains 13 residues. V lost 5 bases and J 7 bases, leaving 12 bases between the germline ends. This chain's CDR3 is CASSLYREQPQHF. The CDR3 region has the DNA TGTGCCAGCAGCCTTTACAGGGAACAGCCCCAGCATTTT.

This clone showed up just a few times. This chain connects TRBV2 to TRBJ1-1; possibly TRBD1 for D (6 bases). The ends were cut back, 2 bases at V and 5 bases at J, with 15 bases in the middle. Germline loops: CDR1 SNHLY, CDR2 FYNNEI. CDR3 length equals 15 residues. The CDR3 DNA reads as TGTGCCAGCAGTGAAATCGGGCAGGGGAGGACTGAAGCTTTCTTT. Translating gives CASSEIGQGRTEAFF.